A selection of T cell receptor beta chains follows, all from one sample in a study of T cell repertoires in cytomegalovirus infection. Via MiXCR, TCRdb re-called the reads, giving one row per CDR3 protein. Among under 200,000 distinct CDR3 sequences listed, under 30% were seen once. Sequenced material: PBMCs. The receptor set was obtained from a human donor in good health (CMV status not recorded). Some clones in this sample may be carry-over from other donors' samples. Each CDR3 is given with its conserved first and last residue. A D gene is named only where the DNA matches it firmly. Rows may omit the clone size; those that give it use once, few, many or a size class.

j_gene: TRBJ1-2; v_gene: TRBV5-6; d_gene: -; abundance: -; CDR3nt: TGTGCCAGCAGCAACGGACAGAGTTCTAACTATGGCTACACCTTC; CDR3aa: CASSNGQSSNYGYTF
j_gene: TRBJ1-1; v_gene: TRBV7-9; d_gene: -; abundance: -; CDR3nt: TGTGCCAGCAGCTTAGAAGCCGGCGCTGAAGCTTTCTTT; CDR3aa: CASSLEAGAEAFF
j_gene: TRBJ2-1; v_gene: TRBV20-1; d_gene: -; abundance: -; CDR3nt: TGCAGTGCTGGGGACGGCAGCTCCTACAATGAGCAGTTCTTC; CDR3aa: CSAGDGSSYNEQFF
j_gene: TRBJ1-3; v_gene: TRBV3-1; d_gene: -; abundance: -; CDR3nt: TGTGCCAGCAGCCAAGATACGGCAGGTGGAGGAAACACCATATATTTT; CDR3aa: CASSQDTAGGGNTIYF
j_gene: TRBJ1-1; v_gene: TRBV7-2; d_gene: -; abundance: -; CDR3nt: TGTGCCAGCAGCTTAGTAGGGACCGCGCTCACTGAAGCTTTCTTT; CDR3aa: CASSLVGTALTEAFF
j_gene: TRBJ2-7; v_gene: TRBV7-9; d_gene: -; abundance: many; CDR3nt: TGTGCCAGCAGCTTACGGGGGACCCGCGGTGGCGAGCAGTACTTC; CDR3aa: CASSLRGTRGGEQYF
j_gene: TRBJ1-1; v_gene: TRBV7-2; d_gene: -; abundance: -; CDR3nt: TGTGCCAGCAGCTTAGCGGGGGGCCTGCTCAACACTGAAGCTTTCTTT; CDR3aa: CASSLAGGLLNTEAFF
j_gene: TRBJ1-2; v_gene: TRBV2; d_gene: -; abundance: -; CDR3nt: TGTGCCAGCAGAGAGAGGAGCTATGGCTACACCTTC; CDR3aa: CASRERSYGYTF
j_gene: TRBJ2-3; v_gene: TRBV19; d_gene: -; abundance: -; CDR3nt: TGTGCCAGTAGTATACAGGTTGGCACAGATACGCAGTATTTT; CDR3aa: CASSIQVGTDTQYF
j_gene: TRBJ2-7; v_gene: TRBV4-1; d_gene: -; abundance: few; CDR3nt: TGCGCCAGCAGCCTCTCCCGAGACAGCTACTACGAGCAGTACTTC; CDR3aa: CASSLSRDSYYEQYF
j_gene: TRBJ2-3; v_gene: TRBV20-1; d_gene: -; abundance: few; CDR3nt: TGCAGTGCTAGAGCGAACCAAGCAGATACGCAGTATTTT; CDR3aa: CSARANQADTQYF
j_gene: TRBJ1-1; v_gene: TRBV4-2; d_gene: -; abundance: few; CDR3nt: TGTGCCAGCAGCCAAGTAAGTCAGGGAGACACTGAAGCTTTCTTT; CDR3aa: CASSQVSQGDTEAFF
j_gene: TRBJ2-3; v_gene: TRBV7-2; d_gene: TRBD2; abundance: -; CDR3nt: TGTGCCAGCAGCTTAGATTCTAGCGGGGATACGCAGTATTTT; CDR3aa: CASSLDSSGDTQYF
j_gene: TRBJ1-2; v_gene: TRBV12-3/TRBV12-4; d_gene: -; abundance: -; CDR3nt: TGTGCCAGCAGTTATGGGCTCGTGACTGACTATGGCTACACCTTC; CDR3aa: CASSYGLVTDYGYTF
j_gene: TRBJ1-5; v_gene: TRBV5-1; d_gene: -; abundance: -; CDR3nt: TGCGCCAGCAGCTTGCTGGGCAACAACCAGCCCCAGCATTTT; CDR3aa: CASSLLGNNQPQHF
j_gene: TRBJ2-3; v_gene: TRBV6-6; d_gene: TRBD2; abundance: -; CDR3nt: TGTGCCAGCAGTTATTACGGACTAGCGGGGAGCACAGATACGCAGTATTTT; CDR3aa: CASSYYGLAGSTDTQYF
j_gene: TRBJ2-3; v_gene: TRBV2; d_gene: -; abundance: -; CDR3nt: TGTGCCAGCAGTGGGGGCTCTTGGGCGCAGTATTTT; CDR3aa: CASSGGSWAQYF